Presented here are 25 T cell receptor beta chains from one specimen sequenced in a study of T cell responses to AZD1222 COVID-19 vaccine. This table comes from immunoSEQ multiplex PCR, and its TCRdb copy is limited to in-frame clones, with some not included. The data contain more than 95,000 clones, roughly 90% of them singletons. Sample: peripheral blood, taken on day 0 of AZD1222 vaccination. All receptors come from an adult in good health.

The chain is built from TRBV4-2 and TRBJ2-7; D not certain. Germline values: CDR1 LGHNA, CDR2 YNFKEQ. The CDR3 length is 15 residues. With 3 bases removed from V and 3 bases from J, the gap between germline ends came to 15 bases. The CDR3 loop reads CASSQDGASLYEQYF. CDR3 DNA: TGTGCCAGCAGCCAGGACGGAGCTAGTCTCTACGAGCAGTACTTC.

This rearrangement joins TRBV4-3 to TRBJ2-5, with TRBD1 matching 11 bases. This CDR3 region has 15 residues. CDR1 is LGHNA, CDR2 YSLEER, per germline. Trimming cost V 4 bases and J 4 bases; bases outside gene matches: 5. The CDR3 here is CASSLSGTGGETQYF. The CDR3 coding sequence is TGCGCCAGCAGCCTTTCCGGGACAGGGGGAGAGACCCAGTACTTC.

This clone came up once. The genes are TRBV24-1 and TRBJ2-7; 7 bases line up with TRBD1. The CDR3 sequence is 16 residues long. The germline CDR1 and CDR2 sequences are KGHDR and SFDVKD. Germline trimming cut 4 bases from V and 6 bases from J; bases unmatched to any gene: 14. Here the CDR3 reads CATSEPGQVDTLEQYF. In DNA, the CDR3 is TGTGCCACCAGTGAACCCGGACAGGTTGACACCCTCGAGCAGTACTTC.

J is TRBJ1-1 and V is TRBV20-1, with D unclear. The V gene lost 7 bases and the J gene lost 4 bases, with 10 bases spanning the gap. The germline V gene encodes CDR1 DFQATT and CDR2 SNEGSKA (reference sequence). This CDR3 has 11 residues. The CDR3, as DNA: TGCAGTGGAGGACGGATCACTGAAGCTTTCTTT. Protein sequence: CSGGRITEAFF.

The chain is built from TRBV19 and TRBJ1-6, with D hard to call. The V end lost 6 bases, the J end lost 0 bases, and 12 bases lay between the germline ends. The germline gives CDR1 LNHDA, CDR2 SQIVND (reference sequence). CDR3 length: 16 residues. The CDR3, as DNA: TGTGCCAGTAGACCACTGATGAGCTCCTATAATTCACCCCTCCACTTT. As protein: CASRPLMSSYNSPLHF. Drawing the rest from reference TRBV19 and TRBJ1-6, the complete variable domain is DGGITQSPKYLFRKEGQNVTLSCEQNLNHDAMYWYRQDPGQGLRLIYYSQIVNDFQKGDIAEGYSVSREKKESFPLTVTSAQKNPTAFYLCASRPLMSSYNSPLHFGNGTRLTVT.

DNA for the CDR3: TGTGCCAGCTCACCACGACTAGCGGGAGGTAAAAACATTCAGTACTTC. Translation gives CASSPRLAGGKNIQYF. The V call is TRBV18, the J call TRBJ2-4; 13 bases agree with TRBD2. Trimming at V came to 1 base and at J to 4 bases, leaving 1 base not matched to a gene. Germline V gene lookup returns CDR1 KGHSH and CDR2 LQKENI. This CDR3 has 16 amino acids.

This clone was seen just once. The genes are TRBV5-4 and TRBJ2-7, with D possibly being TRBD1 (5 bases). The CDR3 has 13 amino acids. V was clipped by 0 bases and J by 2 bases, with 6 bases between them. CDR1 is SGHNT and CDR2 is YYREEE in the germline V gene (reference sequence). Written as DNA, the CDR3 is TGTGCCAGCAGCTTGGGGGGCCCCTACGAGCAGTACTTC. Translation: CASSLGGPYEQYF.

This chain connects TRBV4-3 to TRBJ1-2; D is ambiguous. CDR1 and CDR2 from the germline V gene are LGHNA and YSLEER. V gave up 0 bases and J gave up 4 bases, with 12 bases separating them. This CDR3 is built from 15 residues. This CDR3 reads CASSQDLGSLYGYTF. In DNA, the CDR3 is TGCGCCAGCAGCCAAGATCTAGGCAGCCTCTATGGCTACACCTTC.

The J gene is TRBJ2-3, the V gene TRBV19, with D possibly TRBD1 on 5 matching bases. V shed 9 bases and J shed 0 bases, with 13 bases lying between them. This CDR3 has 14 amino acids. Germline lookup yields CDR1 LNHDA and CDR2 SQIVND (reference sequence). In DNA form, the CDR3 reads TGTGCCAGGCAGGGCTTATCTAGCACAGATACGCAGTATTTT. Its protein product is CARQGLSSTDTQYF. Looking up the rest from reference TRBV19 and TRBJ2-3 gives the full variable domain: DGGITQSPKYLFRKEGQNVTLSCEQNLNHDAMYWYRQDPGQGLRLIYYSQIVNDFQKGDIAEGYSVSREKKESFPLTVTSAQKNPTAFYLCARQGLSSTDTQYFGPGTRLTVL.

V and J are TRBV6-1 and TRBJ2-7, with D tentatively TRBD1 (6 bases). The CDR3 runs to 15 residues. Trimming took off 1 base at V and 0 bases at J, with 10 bases between the two ends. Germline values: CDR1 MNHNS, CDR2 SASEGT. Written as DNA, the CDR3 is TGTGCCAGCAGTGAAGACAGGGAGAGCTCCTACGAGCAGTACTTC. Translation: CASSEDRESSYEQYF.

V is TRBV24-1 and J is TRBJ2-2; TRBD1 or TRBD2 may be the D gene (5 bases each). CDR1 is KGHDR and CDR2 is SFDVKD in the germline V gene. The CDR3 is 15 residues long. Between the trimmed V and J ends, which lost 5 bases and 4 bases, there was a span of 13 bases. The CDR3 loop reads CATSGAGTPTGELFF. Written as DNA, the CDR3 is TGTGCCACCAGTGGGGCCGGGACCCCCACCGGGGAGCTGTTTTTT.

Only one count was recorded for this clone. The chain uses TRBV6-1 and TRBJ2-1; no reliable D call. Germline values: CDR1 MNHNS, CDR2 SASEGT. The germline V and J ends were trimmed by 2 bases and 3 bases, with 17 bases remaining between them. The CDR3 length is 17 residues. The CDR3 coding sequence is TGTGCCAGCAGTGAATTTCCCCCTGGGCCAGGCTACAATGAGCAGTTCTTC. This codes for CASSEFPPGPGYNEQFF.

The V gene is TRBV20-1, the J gene TRBJ2-5; tentatively, D is TRBD2 (6 bases). Germline CDR1 DFQATT, CDR2 SNEGSKA (reference sequence). CDR3 length equals 14 residues. The V end lost 3 bases, the J end lost 5 bases, and 16 bases lay between the germline ends. The DNA of the CDR3 is TGCAGTGCTAGTGAGGGTGGGGGGACGGAGACCCAGTACTTC. It specifies CSASEGGGTETQYF.

The V and J genes are TRBV12-3 or TRBV12-4 and TRBJ1-6; D call uncertain. Trimming cost V 3 bases and J 7 bases, with 4 bases left between them. This CDR3 contains 12 residues. The CDR3 DNA follows: TGTGCCAGCAGTTTGAGAAATTCACCCCTCCACTTT. This translates into CASSLRNSPLHF.

The chain uses TRBV6-1 and TRBJ1-4, with D possibly TRBD1 on 5 matching bases. The V gene's germline CDR1 is MNHNS and CDR2 SASEGT. V was trimmed by 0 bases and J by 7 bases, leaving 18 bases between them. The CDR3 totals 17 residues. CDR3 bases: TGTGCCAGCAGTGAAGCGCCCTCCGGGACCTGGGGTGAAAAACTGTTTTTT. This translates into CASSEAPSGTWGEKLFF.

The genes are TRBV11-2 and TRBJ1-5; no clear D gene. V was pared by 5 bases and J by 6 bases, with 11 bases between. The germline V gene has CDR1 SGHAT and CDR2 FQNNGV. CDR3 length equals 13 residues. In DNA, the CDR3 is TGTGCCAGCAGCCGTACTACTGGTCAGCCCCAGCATTTT. This sequence encodes CASSRTTGQPQHF.

This clone was seen more than once but under ten times. The chain uses TRBV29-1 and TRBJ2-1; 9 bases are shared with TRBD2. V gave up 7 bases and J gave up 2 bases; unmatched junction bases: 3. This CDR3 contains 13 residues. The germline gives CDR1 SQVTM, CDR2 ANQGSEA. DNA for the CDR3: TGCAGCGCCCTAGCGGGGACCTACAATGAGCAGTTCTTC. It yields the protein CSALAGTYNEQFF.

This rearrangement joins TRBV11-2 to TRBJ2-5, with a weak D call TRBD2 (6 bases). Per germline, CDR1 SGHAT and CDR2 FQNNGV. The CDR3 spans 15 residues. Trimming stripped 1 base from V and 5 bases from J, with 14 bases between. CDR3 sequence (DNA): TGTGCCAGCAGCTTAGGCCGTCTAGCGCTGGAGACCCAGTACTTC. It yields the protein CASSLGRLALETQYF.

The chain is built from TRBV9 and TRBJ1-5, with D possibly TRBD1 on 5 matching bases. The CDR3 is 14 residues long. V was clipped by 4 bases and J by 1 base, with 9 bases between them. The germline V gene has CDR1 SGDLS and CDR2 YYNGEE. Here the CDR3 DNA reads TGTGCCAGCAGCCGGGACGCAAGCAATCAGCCCCAGCATTTT. Protein sequence: CASSRDASNQPQHF.

V and J are TRBV11-3 and TRBJ2-3; 7 bases agree with TRBD1. The V gene's germline CDR1 is SGHNT and CDR2 YENEEA. V shed 5 bases and J 5 bases; nucleotides not matched to a gene: 13. CDR3 length: 16 residues. DNA of the CDR3: TGTGCCAGCAGCATACCCCAGGGGGATTGGGGAGATACGCAGTATTTT. This codes for CASSIPQGDWGDTQYF.

This clone is a singleton in its sample. The CDR3, as DNA: TGTGCCAGTACCGAAACGTTGGGGTATGGCTACACCTTC. Its protein is CASTETLGYGYTF. The chain has TRBV19 and TRBJ1-2; D gene uncertain. The germline CDR1 and CDR2 sequences are LNHDA and SQIVND (reference sequence). Trimming cost V 7 bases and J 5 bases, with 14 bases left between them. This CDR3 contains 13 residues.

This clone was seen just once. The chain uses TRBV13 and TRBJ2-7, with 9 bases lining up with TRBD1. The CDR3 consists of 14 residues. The trim removed 4 bases at V and 2 bases at J, leaving 3 bases unmatched. Germline loops: CDR1 PRHDT, CDR2 FYEKMQ (reference sequence). The CDR3 DNA reads TGTGCCAGCAGCTGGACAGGGGTGGCCTACGAGCAGTACTTC. Encoded protein: CASSWTGVAYEQYF.

V gene TRBV18 combines with J gene TRBJ1-2; D remains unclear. With 0 bases removed from V and 8 bases from J, the gap between germline ends came to 10 bases. Germline V CDR1 and CDR2: KGHSH, LQKENI. CDR3 length equals 13 residues. The CDR3: CASSPPGSVGYTF. CDR3 coding DNA: TGTGCCAGCTCACCACCAGGGAGTGTGGGCTACACCTTC.

The chain uses TRBV9 and TRBJ1-1; 11 nucleotides line up with TRBD1. Trimming took 1 base from V and 1 from J; bases not matched to a gene: 6. The CDR3 length is 17 residues. Germline V gives CDR1 SGDLS, CDR2 YYNGEE. The CDR3 DNA reads as TGTGCCAGCAGCGTATTGTCCGGACAGGGGGCGAACACTGAAGCTTTCTTT. This encodes CASSVLSGQGANTEAFF.

The chain couples TRBV9 to TRBJ1-2, with 9 bases matching TRBD1. The CDR3 is made up of 13 amino acids. V shed 4 bases, J shed 8 bases, and the junction held 6 bases outside the gene matches. Germline CDR1 and CDR2: SGDLS and YYNGEE. The CDR3 sequence is CASSSQGAGGYTF. The CDR3 coding sequence is TGTGCCAGCAGCTCACAGGGGGCCGGGGGCTACACCTTC.